One sample yielded the 13 T cell receptor beta chains listed below, sequenced in a study of T cell responses to AZD1222 COVID-19 vaccine. Measured with immunoSEQ multiplex PCR; TCRdb has only the in-frame clones, and not every one. This table holds about 110,000 clones, 92% found once. The sample was peripheral blood, taken on day 0 of AZD1222 vaccination. These receptors were collected from an adult in good health.

The chain links TRBV11-3 to TRBJ1-1, with 9 bases lining up with TRBD1. V was clipped by 0 bases and J by 7 bases; unmatched bases: 0. CDR1 and CDR2 (germline): SGHNT, YENEEA. This CDR3 is built from 13 residues. This CDR3 is CASSLETGGEAFF. The CDR3 DNA is TGTGCCAGCAGCTTAGAGACAGGGGGTGAAGCTTTCTTT.

The chain carries TRBV4-2 and TRBJ1-1; D may be TRBD1 (5 bases). There are 14 residues in the CDR3. Trimming pared 2 bases from V and 1 base from J, leaving 8 bases between. Looked up from germline, CDR1 is LGHNA and CDR2 is YNFKEQ. The CDR3 protein is CASSQTQGNTEAFF. The CDR3 DNA reads as TGTGCCAGCAGCCAAACCCAGGGGAACACTGAAGCTTTCTTT.

V is TRBV30 and J is TRBJ1-6; weak D call: TRBD1 (5 bases). V lost 0 bases to trimming and J lost 9 bases, with 15 bases between them. Germline values: CDR1 GTSNPN, CDR2 SVGIG (reference sequence). The CDR3 extends over 15 amino acids. The CDR3 DNA follows: TGTGCCTGGAGTGTAGGGGCGGGGACGAGTTCACCCCTCCACTTT. This gives the protein CAWSVGAGTSSPLHF.

The rearrangement uses TRBV6-5 and TRBJ1-1, with D perhaps matching TRBD1 (5 bases). Germline values: CDR1 MNHEY, CDR2 SVGAGI. V was shortened by 2 bases and J by 5 bases, with 15 bases between the two germline ends. The CDR3 consists of 15 residues. This chain's CDR3 is CASSYIRGEGTEAFF. DNA for the CDR3: TGTGCCAGCAGTTACATCCGGGGCGAGGGGACTGAAGCTTTCTTT.

About this clone itself: Other DNA sequences of this sample code for an identical CDR3. This chain uses TRBV18 with TRBJ2-1; tentative D call: TRBD1 (6 bases). CDR1 KGHSH and CDR2 LQKENI come from the germline V gene. The CDR3 spans 15 residues. The germline V and J ends were trimmed by 2 bases and 8 bases, with 16 bases remaining between them. The CDR3 bases are TGTGCCAGCTCACCAGGACAGCGTGCTTTGGATGAGCAGTTCTTC. Translating gives CASSPGQRALDEQFF.

This chain connects TRBV12-5 to TRBJ2-7, with 14 bases matching TRBD2. The V segment lost 4 bases and the J segment 0 bases; nucleotides outside the gene matches: 20. The CDR3 runs to 22 residues. Germline CDR1 reads LGHNT; CDR2 reads FRNRAP. CDR3 coding DNA: TGTGCTAGTGGTTCTTCCCCCACCTCCGGGACTAGCGGGGGCCCGAGCTCCTACGAGCAGTACTTC. Translated, it gives CASGSSPTSGTSGGPSSYEQYF.

CDR3: CASSSPRDRGHYSNQPQHF. CDR3 sequence (DNA): TGTGCCAGTAGTAGCCCCCGGGACAGGGGACACTATAGCAATCAGCCCCAGCATTTT. The rearrangement links TRBV19 to TRBJ1-5, with 10 bases lining up with TRBD1. V was clipped by 4 bases and J by 0 bases; unmatched bases: 12. The V gene's germline CDR1 is LNHDA and CDR2 SQIVND (reference sequence). The CDR3 is 19 residues long.

V is TRBV11-2 and J is TRBJ2-6; perhaps TRBD1 as D (5 bases). Germline CDR1 is SGHAT and CDR2 is FQNNGV. Between the trimmed V and J ends, which lost 2 bases and 0 bases, there was a span of 11 bases. The CDR3 consists of 17 residues. CDR3 nucleotides: TGTGCCAGCAGCTTACGGACCCAGGGCTCTGGGGCCAACGTCCTGACTTTC. It is translated as CASSLRTQGSGANVLTF.

In the case of this clone: Different DNA sequences within this sample yield the same CDR3. The chain employs TRBV5-1 and TRBJ2-4, with TRBD1 identical over 7 bases. This CDR3 comprises 14 residues. Per germline, CDR1 SGHRS and CDR2 YFSETQ. J lost 3 bases, V lost 4 bases, and 4 bases had no gene match. The CDR3 sequence is CASSLGGDKNIQYF. The CDR3 nucleotides read TGCGCCAGCAGCCTAGGGGGCGACAAAAACATTCAGTACTTC.

The rearrangement uses TRBV5-1 and TRBJ1-5, with D unresolved. Germline CDR1 is SGHRS and CDR2 is YFSETQ. Trimming removed 0 bases from V and 8 bases from J, with 3 bases in between. The length of the CDR3 is 11 residues. CDR3 region: CASSLVEPQHF. Written as DNA, the CDR3 is TGCGCCAGCAGCTTGGTGGAGCCCCAGCATTTT.

The V and J genes are TRBV30 and TRBJ1-2, with TRBD1 as a possible D gene (6 bases). This CDR3 region has 15 residues. Germline V gene lookup returns CDR1 GTSNPN and CDR2 SVGIG (reference sequence). V lost 1 base, J lost 8 bases, and 20 bases lay in between. CDR3 loop: CAWSDTHRAFRGYTF. As DNA, the CDR3 is TGTGCCTGGAGTGATACGCACAGGGCTTTTAGAGGCTACACCTTC.

The V and J genes are TRBV3-1 (or the pseudogene TRBV3-2) and TRBJ1-1, with TRBD1 as a possible D gene (5 bases). Germline assignment: CDR1 LGHDT and CDR2 YNNKEL (reference sequence). V gave up 3 bases and J gave up 6 bases, with 14 bases separating them. CDR3 length: 14 amino acids. This CDR3 is CASSQSGGVPEAFF. CDR3 nucleotide sequence: TGTGCCAGCAGCCAGAGCGGAGGGGTCCCTGAAGCTTTCTTT.

V usage is TRBV28 and J usage is TRBJ2-3; 11 bases line up with TRBD2. After removal of 8 bases from V and 4 bases from J, the junction contained 5 bases not matched to a gene. This CDR3 has 14 amino acids. Germline V gives CDR1 MDHEN, CDR2 SYDVKM. As DNA, the CDR3 is TGTGCCAGCCGTAGCGGGGGGGACTCAGATACGCAGTATTTT. It encodes CASRSGGDSDTQYF.